This TCR beta chain was retrieved from a study of TIL therapy for anti-PD-1-resistant metastatic lung cancer. Time point reported: pre-treatment sample, taken before nivolumab and TIL therapy. This was the immunoSEQ v3 assay. Generated by immunoSEQ multiplex PCR, the TCRdb table keeps only in-frame clones and is missing some. Of 55,000 to 70,000 clones in the sample, around 86% were seen once. Germline-derived CDR1 and CDR2 are ENHRY and SYGVKD. The CDR3 spans 12 residues. The V gene lost 2 bases and the J gene lost 4 bases, with 4 bases spanning the gap. This chain joins TRBV10-3 and TRBJ2-3; D is unresolved. The sequence was obtained from a person between 25 and 80 years old with non-small cell lung cancer. The sample here was blood, taken at baseline. As DNA, the CDR3 is TGTGCCATCAGTGAGGCCTCAGATACGCAGTATTTT. Its protein is CAISEASDTQYF.